The source of this T cell receptor beta chain is a study of T-cell reconstitution after alpha-beta-depleted transplantation in children. General study findings and limits: Diversity of TCRbeta at day 60 was high in some patients, arising from surviving recipient T cells and thymic progenitors. One year after transplant, T-cell counts and diversity came mostly from newly produced T cells. Where alpha-beta T cells came from about two months after transplant was reportedly several hundred expanded graft clones.

A word on this clonotype: Its antigen is unknown.

Preparing the TCRbeta library involved the use of unique molecular identifiers. TCRdb processed the PCR reads anew with MiXCR; each CDR3 protein has one entry. In the table there are fewer than 550,000 distinct CDR3 sequences, approximately 10% of which are singletons. Trimming took 0 bases from V and 6 from J; bases not matched to a gene: 11. This CDR3 contains 17 residues. In germline, CDR1 is MNHEY, CDR2 SVGEGT. The rearrangement links TRBV6-2 or TRBV6-3 to TRBJ2-3; 8 bases are shared with TRBD2. The TCR originated in a female patient aged 2 to 10 who had a stem cell transplant for aplastic anemia, so the T cells may come from the graft donor. This material consisted of PBMCs, mostly from graft donor cells, taken 180 days after TCRalphabeta/CD19-depleted stem cell transplant. CDR3 in amino acids: CASSYSKVQRGMDTQYF. CDR3 coding DNA: TGTGCCAGCAGTTACTCGAAGGTACAGCGGGGGATGGATACGCAGTATTTT.